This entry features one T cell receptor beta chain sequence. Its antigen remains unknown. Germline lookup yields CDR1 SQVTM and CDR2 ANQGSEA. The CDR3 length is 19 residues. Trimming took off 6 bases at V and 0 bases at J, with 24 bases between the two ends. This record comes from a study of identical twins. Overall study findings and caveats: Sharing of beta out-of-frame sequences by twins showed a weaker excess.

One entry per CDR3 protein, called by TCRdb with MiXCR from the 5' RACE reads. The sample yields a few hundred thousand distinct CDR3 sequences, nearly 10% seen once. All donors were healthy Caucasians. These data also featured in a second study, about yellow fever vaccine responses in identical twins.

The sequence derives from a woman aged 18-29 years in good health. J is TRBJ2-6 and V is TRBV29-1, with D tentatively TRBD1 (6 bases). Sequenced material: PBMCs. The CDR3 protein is CSVLKRDTTDPSGANVLTF. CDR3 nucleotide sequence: TGCAGCGTCCTTAAACGGGACACCACAGATCCCTCTGGGGCCAACGTCCTGACTTTC.